What follows describes a single T cell receptor beta chain. Its antigen is as yet unknown. Germline CDR1 LNHDA, CDR2 SQIVND (reference sequence). The J segment lost 2 bases and the V segment lost 6 bases, leaving 6 bases of the junction unmatched. The length of the CDR3 is 14 residues. Primers: 60 Vbeta forward and 13 Jbeta reverse. Assay used: immunoSEQ multiplex PCR; TCRdb lists only in-frame clones, some missing. The listing contains about 130,000 clones. The data belong to a study of cytomegalovirus exposure and HLA in healthy donors. Notes on the study in general: An analysis done earlier found most TCR beta V segments productive about 87% or about 30% of the time. Cytomegalovirus association was assigned to around 150 TCR beta chains.

The receptor was derived from a woman aged 55-69 years in good health and CMV-seronegative. This chain uses TRBV19 with TRBJ2-7; 8 nucleotides match TRBD1. The sequenced sample was PBMCs. The CDR3 DNA reads as TGTGCCAGTAGCCCCGCACAGGGGGCCTACGAGCAGTACTTC. Residues: CASSPAQGAYEQYF.